These 19 T cell receptor beta chains were all obtained from the same sample, sequenced in a study of OX40 agonist ivuxolimab in advanced cancers. Profiled with immunoSEQ multiplex PCR; TCRdb holds only in-frame clones, not every one. The table has nearly 95,000 clones, under 95% seen once. The specimen was CD4+ or CD8+ T cells sorted from blood, collected in a trial of the OX40 agonist ivuxolimab. The receptors derive from an adult with an advanced solid tumor such as melanoma, head and neck, liver or kidney cancer.

This rearrangement joins TRBV4-3 to TRBJ2-1, with D possibly TRBD1 on 6 matching bases. The length of the CDR3 is 15 residues. The germline V gene has CDR1 LGHNA and CDR2 YSLEER. V was clipped by 0 bases and J by 3 bases, with 9 bases between them. Written as DNA, the CDR3 is TGCGCCAGCAGCCAAGACAAGGACAGCTACAATGAGCAGTTCTTC. Translating gives CASSQDKDSYNEQFF.

This chain joins TRBV5-4 and TRBJ2-1; D ambiguous. The ends were cut back, 6 bases at V and 4 bases at J, with 5 bases in the middle. The germline V gene encodes CDR1 SGHNT and CDR2 YYREEE (reference sequence). The CDR3 covers 11 residues. CDR3 coding DNA: TGTGCCAGCACCCTTTACAATGAGCAGTTCTTC. Amino acids: CASTLYNEQFF. The full variable domain, completed using reference TRBV5-4 and TRBJ2-1, is ETGVTQSPTHLIKTRGQQVTLRCSSQSGHNTVSWYQQALGQGPQFIFQYYREEENGRGNFPPRFSGLQFPNYSSELNVNALELDDSALYLCASTLYNEQFFGPGTRLTVL.

The chain recombines TRBV29-1 with TRBJ2-3; perhaps TRBD1 as D (6 bases). Germline CDR1 reads SQVTM; CDR2 reads ANQGSEA. The CDR3 spans 13 residues. The V and J ends lost 0 bases and 6 bases respectively, with 10 bases between them. The CDR3: CSVEDGTLDTQYF. The CDR3 DNA reads as TGCAGCGTTGAAGATGGGACACTGGATACGCAGTATTTT.

The J gene is TRBJ2-3, the V gene TRBV5-4; 9 positions match TRBD1. The CDR3 extends over 15 amino acids. Germline V gene lookup returns CDR1 SGHNT and CDR2 YYREEE (reference sequence). V gave up 4 bases and J gave up 1 base; unmatched junction bases: 4. CDR3 sequence: CASSPRTGGTDTQYF. CDR3 DNA: TGTGCCAGCAGCCCGAGGACAGGGGGCACAGATACGCAGTATTTT.

This chain links TRBV25-1 with TRBJ1-5; D call uncertain. CDR1 is MGHDK and CDR2 is SYGVNS in the germline V gene. Trimming left V 1 base short and J 2 bases short, with 15 bases between. The CDR3 is 17 amino acids. Here the CDR3 reads CASSECVGPGGNQPQHF. CDR3 in DNA: TGTGCCAGCAGTGAATGCGTTGGACCCGGGGGCAATCAGCCCCAGCATTTT.

This sequence joins TRBV7-3 and TRBJ2-5; the D is unclear. The J call could be wrong; TRBJ2-7 is a better fit for the DNA end. Germline lookup yields CDR1 SGHTA and CDR2 FQGTGA. The CDR3 is 14 amino acids. In nucleotides, the CDR3 is TGTGCCAGCAGCTCCTTGGATAGACCCTACGAGCAGTACTTC. It is translated as CASSSLDRPYEQYF.

The V call is TRBV19, the J call TRBJ2-7; possibly TRBD1 for D (5 bases). Germline assignment: CDR1 LNHDA and CDR2 SQIVND (reference sequence). V shed 5 bases and J shed 3 bases, with 11 bases lying between them. This CDR3 is built from 13 residues. This CDR3 reads CASSPPDSYEQYF. As DNA, the CDR3 is TGTGCCAGTAGTCCCCCTGACAGCTACGAGCAGTACTTC.

The genes are TRBV7-8 and TRBJ2-7; D unresolved. The CDR3 loop spans 13 amino acids. Trimming left V 1 base short and J 3 bases short, with 7 bases between. In germline, CDR1 is SGHVS, CDR2 FQNEAQ. In DNA form, the CDR3 reads TGTGCCAGCAGCTTAGGTCTGGGCTACGAGCAGTACTTC. Amino acids: CASSLGLGYEQYF.

The gene calls are TRBV29-1 and TRBJ2-7; the match to TRBD1 covers 7 bases. V lost 5 bases and J lost 0; bases outside the gene matches: 7. Germline lookup yields CDR1 SQVTM and CDR2 ANQGSEA. The CDR3 extends over 14 amino acids. This chain's CDR3 is CSVFMGQSSYEQYF. CDR3 coding DNA: TGCAGCGTTTTTATGGGACAGAGCTCCTACGAGCAGTACTTC.

The chain uses TRBV5-4 and TRBJ2-7, with D unresolved. The V gene lost 0 bases and the J gene lost 0 bases, with 4 bases spanning the gap. The germline CDR1 and CDR2 sequences are SGHNT and YYREEE (reference sequence). The CDR3 has 13 amino acids. The CDR3 sequence is CASSLGFSYEQYF. In nucleotides, the CDR3 is TGTGCCAGCAGCTTGGGGTTCTCCTACGAGCAGTACTTC.

The chain employs TRBV4-3 and TRBJ1-1; no definite D call. CDR3 length: 14 residues. CDR1 LGHNA and CDR2 YSLEER come from the germline V gene. Trimming cost V 3 bases and J 6 bases, with 14 bases left between them. CDR3: CASSQGGKFAEAFF. The CDR3 DNA sequence: TGCGCCAGCAGCCAGGGAGGGAAGTTCGCTGAAGCTTTCTTT.

The gene calls are TRBV2 and TRBJ2-1, with 9 bases fitting TRBD2. The CDR3 sequence is 18 residues long. V dropped 1 base and J dropped 8; count of bases not matched to a gene: 15. Germline V CDR1 and CDR2: SNHLY, FYNNEI. CDR3 DNA: TGTGCCAGCAGTGAAGGGGTGGGGCTAGCGGGACCAGGCGATGAGCAGTTCTTC. Encoded protein: CASSEGVGLAGPGDEQFF.

The gene calls are TRBV4-1 and TRBJ2-1; maybe TRBD1 (6 bases). Germline CDR1 reads MGHRA; CDR2 reads YSYEKL. The CDR3 totals 16 residues. V lost 1 base to trimming and J lost 8 bases, with 18 bases between them. Here the CDR3 reads CASSQVTGNSFYEQFF. The CDR3 coding sequence is TGCGCCAGCAGCCAAGTAACAGGGAACTCATTCTATGAGCAGTTCTTC.

V is TRBV7-8 and J is TRBJ2-7, with D maybe TRBD1 (6 bases). CDR3 length: 16 amino acids. V was shortened by 3 bases and J by 0 bases, with 15 bases between the two germline ends. Germline assignment: CDR1 SGHVS and CDR2 FQNEAQ. DNA of the CDR3: TGTGCCAGCAGCTTGCGCACAGGGACGAGCTCCTACGAGCAGTACTTC. It translates to CASSLRTGTSSYEQYF.

The rearrangement joins TRBV13 to TRBJ2-3; D is unclear. CDR3 length equals 14 residues. Germline-derived CDR1 and CDR2 are PRHDT and FYEKMQ (reference sequence). V shed 7 bases and J shed 0 bases, with 11 bases lying between them. CDR3 in DNA: TGTGCCAGCACCAAAAGCCTTAGCACAGATACGCAGTATTTT. Translating it yields CASTKSLSTDTQYF.

The V gene is TRBV14, the J gene TRBJ1-1, with D uncertain. Germline V gene sequence: CDR1 SGHDN, CDR2 FVKESK. The CDR3 totals 12 residues. Trimming took 3 bases from V and 4 from J, leaving 6 bases between them. The CDR3: CASSHFSTEAFF. CDR3 DNA sequence: TGTGCCAGCAGCCACTTTAGCACTGAAGCTTTCTTT. Together with reference TRBV14 and TRBJ1-1, the CDR3 gives the full variable domain: EAGVTQFPSHSVIEKGQTVTLRCDPISGHDNLYWYRRVMGKEIKFLLHFVKESKQDESGMPNNRFLAERTGGTYSTLKVQPAELEDSGVYFCASSHFSTEAFFGQGTRLTVV.

V is TRBV27 and J is TRBJ1-2; D possibly corresponds to TRBD1 (5 bases). Germline V gene data show CDR1 as MNHEY and CDR2 as SMNVEV (reference sequence). This CDR3 contains 12 residues. With 8 bases removed from V and 4 bases from J, the gap between germline ends came to 11 bases. The CDR3 bases are TGTGCCAGCCGTGGGGCGGCCTATGGCTACACCTTC. Residues: CASRGAAYGYTF.

The chain combines TRBV9 with TRBJ2-1, with D tentatively TRBD1 (6 bases). V was trimmed by 4 bases and J by 5 bases, leaving 16 bases between them. The germline V gene has CDR1 SGDLS and CDR2 YYNGEE. CDR3 length equals 15 residues. Written as DNA, the CDR3 is TGTGCCAGCAGCCCTTCGGACAGAATTGACAATGAGCAGTTCTTC. Its translation: CASSPSDRIDNEQFF. The variable domain in full, completed from reference TRBV9 and TRBJ2-1, reads DSGVTQTPKHLITATGQRVTLRCSPRSGDLSVYWYQQSLDQGLQFLIQYYNGEERAKGNILERFSAQQFPDLHSELNLSSLELGDSALYFCASSPSDRIDNEQFFGPGTRLTVL.

The table lists this clone with a count of one. The chain employs TRBV25-1 and TRBJ1-2; D might be TRBD1 (5 bases). Trimming cost V 0 bases and J 3 bases, with 8 bases left between them. This CDR3 comprises 14 residues. Germline V gene sequence: CDR1 MGHDK, CDR2 SYGVNS. The DNA for the CDR3 is TGTGCCAGCAGTGAATACAGAGGGGACTATGGCTACACCTTC. Encoded protein: CASSEYRGDYGYTF.